Listed below are T cell receptor beta chains from one sample, sequenced in a study of blood T cell repertoires in COVID-19. Assay used: immunoSEQ multiplex PCR; TCRdb lists only in-frame clones, some missing. Of approximately 390,000 clones in the sample, 85% to 90% were seen once. The sample taken for sequencing was peripheral blood. The receptors were gathered from a young man with active or convalescent COVID-19. Both conserved end residues are trimmed from each CDR3. D genes are given only for firm matches.

>.|TRBV11-2|TRBJ1-1
ASSPRGRQTEAF
>.|TRBV7-2|TRBJ1-1
ASSLAQGSIEAF
>.|TRBV9|TRBJ1-1
ASSVLPTVQGAEAF
>.|TRBV19|TRBJ2-7
ASSIGYDSFYEQY
>.|TRBV5-1|TRBJ2-5
ASSLSLQGETQY
>TRBD1|TRBV10-2|TRBJ2-1
ASKNRGSYNEQF
>TRBD1|TRBV4-3|TRBJ1-2
ASSQDFTTGMRYGYT
>.|TRBV14|TRBJ2-1
ASSKDTTDEQF
>TRBD2|TRBV9|TRBJ2-1
ASSTHGGSGVYNEQF
>TRBD1|TRBV28|TRBJ1-5
ASSSQGDVRPQH
>TRBD1|TRBV15|TRBJ1-1
ATSSDRWDEAF
>.|TRBV9|TRBJ1-3
ASSVGGRGRSGNTIY
>.|TRBV10-3|TRBJ2-7
AISRQGTYEQY
>.|TRBV28|TRBJ1-6
ASRGGAPPLH
>.|TRBV7-2|TRBJ2-3
ASSLGGGRSDTQY
>TRBD1|TRBV5-4|TRBJ2-3
ASSLRTGANTDTQY
>TRBD2|TRBV9|TRBJ2-5
ASSARGRGETQY
>TRBD2|TRBV27|TRBJ2-1
ASSSLPSGGYNEQF
>.|TRBV7-9|TRBJ1-3
ASSSTARISGNTIY
>.|TRBV14|TRBJ2-7
ASSQTRYEQY
>.|TRBV28|TRBJ2-5
ASWSGVKETQY
>TRBD2|TRBV10-3|TRBJ2-1
ATNPSGRVYNEQF
>.|TRBV4-1|TRBJ1-3
ASSQHENSGNTIY
>.|TRBV28|TRBJ1-1
ASTLEAFGEANTEAF
>TRBD1|TRBV27|TRBJ1-1
ASSQDRSRTEAF
>TRBD2|TRBV9|TRBJ2-1
ASSVETGIAGGPNEQF
>TRBD2|TRBV7-2|TRBJ2-1
ASSFRLAGDEQF
>TRBD1|TRBV27|TRBJ1-1
ASRGWTGAEAF
>.|TRBV5-1|TRBJ2-1
ASSTGPTNEQF
>TRBD2|TRBV19|TRBJ2-5
ASSTRLAGGPEETQY
>.|TRBV27|TRBJ2-1
ASSWAGLASEQF
>TRBD1|TRBV19|TRBJ1-4
ASSGTGVEKLF
>TRBD1|TRBV5-4|TRBJ2-7
ASSPGGVFYEQY
>.|TRBV28|TRBJ2-7
ASSSSGIETYEQY
>.|TRBV11-2|TRBJ2-2
ASSPTRSGSGELF
>TRBD2|TRBV27|TRBJ2-2
ASSLVASGGAVTGELF
>TRBD1|TRBV27|TRBJ1-4
ASSLSSALGTASNEKLF
>TRBD1|TRBV7-9|TRBJ1-3
ASSLRQGEGNTIY
>.|TRBV2|TRBJ1-2
ASSGAIRANYGYT
>.|TRBV5-4|TRBJ1-1
ASSLELGANTEAF
>.|TRBV11-2|TRBJ2-7
ASSLGDEQY
>.|TRBV2|TRBJ2-5
ASSDSRVQTQY
>TRBD1|TRBV9|TRBJ2-7
ASSVGDSYEQY
>.|TRBV7-2|TRBJ2-2
ASSGGTNTGELF
>.|TRBV2|TRBJ2-2
ASSNGIQGTGELF
>TRBD2|TRBV29-1|TRBJ2-2
SVVPSGKTNTGELF
>.|TRBV28|TRBJ1-5
ASRQSNQPQH
>.|TRBV5-6|TRBJ1-6
ASSTGQYNSPLH
>.|TRBV29-1|TRBJ1-1
SVAGVSAEAF
>TRBD1|TRBV18|TRBJ2-7
ASSPTTGGREQY
>TRBD1|TRBV5-1|TRBJ1-5
ASSTGTGGNQPQH
>TRBD2|TRBV7-7|TRBJ2-7
ASSPGTSATEQY
>.|TRBV30|TRBJ1-6
AWSPLDRDNSPLH
>.|TRBV11-2|TRBJ2-7
ASSSTQGTYEQY